The text below deals with one TCR beta chain. This specimen belongs to a study of blood T cell repertoires in COVID-19. For the study at large: There were acute and convalescent COVID-19 samples, and they came from the United States, Italy and Spain. T cells, B-cell-depleted T cells, or PBMCs supplied cDNA or gDNA.

The germline CDR1 and CDR2 sequences are SGHTA and FQGTGA. The V gene end was trimmed by 5 bases and the J gene end by 4 bases; junction bases not matched to a gene: 8. The CDR3 extends over 15 amino acids. Per the authors' pipeline: The assay estimated nucleated cells by amplifying reference gene primers. This table comes from immunoSEQ multiplex PCR, and its TCRdb copy is limited to in-frame clones, with some not included. V, J and clone size are those of that table, while D and trimming were read from the DNA. This repertoire shows roughly 91,000 clones, 82% found once; its top ten account for 0.95% to 1.5%.

The TCR comes from a woman older than 75 with acute or convalescent COVID-19. The specimen sequenced was peripheral blood. The chain carries TRBV7-3 and TRBJ1-1; 9 nucleotides align to TRBD1. The CDR3 is CASSVQGAGSTEAFF. For the CDR3, the DNA is TGTGCCAGCAGCGTACAGGGGGCAGGTAGCACTGAAGCTTTCTTT.